The T cell receptor (beta chain) described here comes from a study of T cell clones after liver transplantation. The wider study: A pre-transplant mixed lymphocyte reaction with TCRbeta sequencing defined graft-donor-reactive clones followed in post-transplant blood. Graft-donor-reactive sequences were compared with third-party-reactive TCRbeta sequences from pre-transplant mixed lymphocyte reactions. Three of eight recipients were HCV-positive; others had non-autoimmune, non-viral indications.

CDR3 length: 14 amino acids. Deletions cut 5 bases from V and 3 bases from J, with 13 bases between. CDR1 and CDR2 (germline): SGHVS, FQNEAQ. Profiled with immunoSEQ multiplex PCR; TCRdb holds only in-frame clones, not every one. The sample consists of around 78,000 clones, around four fifths of them appearing once. CD3+CD4+ and CD3+CD8+ cells were FACS-sorted from thawed unstimulated PBMCs. The clonotype originates from a human patient who received a liver transplant. Some T cells may originate from the graft donor. Here the sequenced sample was CD4+ T cells from blood, taken at the 22-month timepoint. This sequence joins TRBV7-8 and TRBJ1-2, with TRBD1 as a possible D gene (5 bases). CDR3 nucleotides: TGTGCCAGCAGCAAGAATCAGGGAGACTATGGCTACACCTTC. Its protein is CASSKNQGDYGYTF. The full variable domain, completed using reference TRBV7-8 and TRBJ1-2, is GAGVSQSPRYKVAKRGQDVALRCDPISGHVSLFWYQQALGQGPEFLTYFQNEAQLDKSGLPSDRFFAERPEGSVSTLKIQRTQQEDSAVYLCASSKNQGDYGYTFGSGTRLTVV.